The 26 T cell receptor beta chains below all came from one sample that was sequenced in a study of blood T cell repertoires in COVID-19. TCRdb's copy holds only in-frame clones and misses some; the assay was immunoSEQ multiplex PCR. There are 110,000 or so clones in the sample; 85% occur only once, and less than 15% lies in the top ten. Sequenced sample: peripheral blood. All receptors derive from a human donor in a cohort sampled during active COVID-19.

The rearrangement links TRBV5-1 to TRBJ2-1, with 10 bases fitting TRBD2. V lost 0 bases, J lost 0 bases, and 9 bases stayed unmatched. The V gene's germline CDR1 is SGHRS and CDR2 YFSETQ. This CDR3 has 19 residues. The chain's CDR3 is CASSLAPSGGRGSYNEQFF. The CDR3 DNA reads TGCGCCAGCAGCTTGGCTCCTAGCGGGGGCCGGGGCTCCTACAATGAGCAGTTCTTC.

CDR3 protein: CASRGRGRLTGELFF. CDR3 nucleotides: TGTGCCAGTAGGGGCAGGGGGCGGTTGACCGGGGAGCTGTTTTTT. The J gene is TRBJ2-2, the V gene TRBV19; 8 positions agree with TRBD1. The CDR3 loop spans 15 amino acids. The V segment lost 6 bases and the J segment 5 bases; nucleotides outside the gene matches: 8. Germline CDR1 LNHDA, CDR2 SQIVND (reference sequence). The whole variable domain, remainder taken from reference TRBV19 and TRBJ2-2, is DGGITQSPKYLFRKEGQNVTLSCEQNLNHDAMYWYRQDPGQGLRLIYYSQIVNDFQKGDIAEGYSVSREKKESFPLTVTSAQKNPTAFYLCASRGRGRLTGELFFGEGSRLTVL.

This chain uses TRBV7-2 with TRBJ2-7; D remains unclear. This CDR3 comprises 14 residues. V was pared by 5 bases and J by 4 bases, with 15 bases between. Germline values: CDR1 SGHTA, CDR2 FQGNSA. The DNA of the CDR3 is TGTGCCAGCAGCCCCAAGGCCTACAGATACGAGCAGTACTTC. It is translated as CASSPKAYRYEQYF.

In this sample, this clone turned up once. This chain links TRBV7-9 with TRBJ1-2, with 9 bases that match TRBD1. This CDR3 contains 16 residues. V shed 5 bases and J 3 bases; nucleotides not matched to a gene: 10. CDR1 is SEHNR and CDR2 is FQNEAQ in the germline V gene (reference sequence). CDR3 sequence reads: CASSAWETGGDYGYTF. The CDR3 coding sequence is TGTGCCAGCAGCGCGTGGGAGACAGGGGGAGACTATGGCTACACCTTC.

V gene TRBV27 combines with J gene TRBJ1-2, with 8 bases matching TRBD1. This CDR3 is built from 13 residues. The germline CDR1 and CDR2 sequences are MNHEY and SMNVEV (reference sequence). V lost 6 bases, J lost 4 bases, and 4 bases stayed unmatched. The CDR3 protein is CASRTGGTYGYTF. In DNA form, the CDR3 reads TGTGCCAGCAGAACAGGGGGAACCTATGGCTACACCTTC.

CDR3 sequence: CASSRHSPPDEQYF. DNA for the CDR3: TGTGCCAGCAGTAGACACTCCCCTCCTGACGAGCAGTACTTC. The chain is built from TRBV6-2 or TRBV6-3 and TRBJ2-7; no clear D gene. V was clipped by 5 bases and J by 5 bases, with 16 bases between them. CDR1 is MNHEY, CDR2 SVGEGT, per germline. This CDR3 has 14 amino acids.

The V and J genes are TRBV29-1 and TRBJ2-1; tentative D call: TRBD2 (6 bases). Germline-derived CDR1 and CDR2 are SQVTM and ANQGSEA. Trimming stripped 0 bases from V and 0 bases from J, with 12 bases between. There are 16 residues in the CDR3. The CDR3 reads CSVEEAWRGSYNEQFF. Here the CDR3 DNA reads TGCAGCGTTGAAGAGGCTTGGCGGGGCTCCTACAATGAGCAGTTCTTC.

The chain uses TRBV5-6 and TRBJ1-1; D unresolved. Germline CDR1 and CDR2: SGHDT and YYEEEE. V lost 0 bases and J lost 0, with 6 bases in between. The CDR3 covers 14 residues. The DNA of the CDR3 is TGTGCCAGCAGCTTGGGGGGAGTGAACACTGAAGCTTTCTTT. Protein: CASSLGGVNTEAFF.

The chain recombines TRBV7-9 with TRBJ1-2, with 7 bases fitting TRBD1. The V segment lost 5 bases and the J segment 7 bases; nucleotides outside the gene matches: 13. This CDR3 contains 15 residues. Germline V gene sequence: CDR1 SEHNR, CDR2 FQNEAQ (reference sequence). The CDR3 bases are TGTGCCAGCAGCCCACAGGGGAGATCCCGGGGTGGCTACACCTTC. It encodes CASSPQGRSRGGYTF.

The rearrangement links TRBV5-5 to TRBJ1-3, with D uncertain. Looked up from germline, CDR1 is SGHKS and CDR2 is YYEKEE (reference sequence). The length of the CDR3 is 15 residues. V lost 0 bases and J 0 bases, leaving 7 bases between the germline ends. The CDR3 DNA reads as TGTGCCAGCAGCTTGGAACCCGGCTCTGGAAACACCATATATTTT. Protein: CASSLEPGSGNTIYF. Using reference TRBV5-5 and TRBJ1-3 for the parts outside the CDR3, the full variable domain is DAGVTQSPTHLIKTRGQQVTLRCSPISGHKSVSWYQQVLGQGPQFIFQYYEKEERGRGNFPDRFSARQFPNYSSELNVNALLLGDSALYLCASSLEPGSGNTIYFGEGSWLTVV.

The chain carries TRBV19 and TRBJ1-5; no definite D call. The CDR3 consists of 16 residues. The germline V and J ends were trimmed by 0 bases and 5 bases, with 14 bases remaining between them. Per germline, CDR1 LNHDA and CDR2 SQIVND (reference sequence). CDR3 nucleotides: TGTGCCAGTAGTATAGATTCAGGAAGGAAAGATCAGCCCCAGCATTTT. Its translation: CASSIDSGRKDQPQHF.

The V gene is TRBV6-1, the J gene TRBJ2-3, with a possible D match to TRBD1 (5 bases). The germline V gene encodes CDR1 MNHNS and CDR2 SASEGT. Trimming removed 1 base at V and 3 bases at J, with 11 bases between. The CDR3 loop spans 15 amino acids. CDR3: CASSEEARGTDTQYF. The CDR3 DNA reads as TGTGCCAGCAGTGAAGAAGCTAGGGGAACAGATACGCAGTATTTT.

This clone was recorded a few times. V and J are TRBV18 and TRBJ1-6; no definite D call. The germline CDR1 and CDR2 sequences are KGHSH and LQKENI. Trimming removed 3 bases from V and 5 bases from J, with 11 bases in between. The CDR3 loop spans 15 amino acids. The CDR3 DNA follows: TGTGCCAGCTCACCTGACATGGTCCATAATTCACCCCTCCACTTT. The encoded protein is CASSPDMVHNSPLHF.

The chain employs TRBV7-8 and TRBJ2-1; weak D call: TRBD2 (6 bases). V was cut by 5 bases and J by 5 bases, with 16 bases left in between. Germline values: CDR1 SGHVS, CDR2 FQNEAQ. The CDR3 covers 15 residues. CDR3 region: CASSHLAPTDNEQFF. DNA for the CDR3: TGTGCCAGCAGCCATCTAGCGCCCACGGACAATGAGCAGTTCTTC.

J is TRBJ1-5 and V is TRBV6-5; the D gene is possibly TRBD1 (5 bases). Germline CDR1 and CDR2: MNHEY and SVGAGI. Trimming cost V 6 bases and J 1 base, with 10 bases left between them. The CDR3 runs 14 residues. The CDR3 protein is CASRRGGSNQPQHF. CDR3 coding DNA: TGTGCCAGCAGAAGGGGAGGAAGCAATCAGCCCCAGCATTTT.

CDR3 sequence reads: CASSTGQLSGNTIYF. The CDR3 DNA follows: TGTGCCAGCAGTACCGGACAACTCTCTGGAAACACCATATATTTT. The chain employs TRBV6-5 and TRBJ1-3; a possible D gene is TRBD1 (5 bases). The V end lost 5 bases, the J end lost 0 bases, and 11 bases lay between the germline ends. There are 15 residues in the CDR3. The V gene's germline CDR1 is MNHEY and CDR2 SVGAGI.

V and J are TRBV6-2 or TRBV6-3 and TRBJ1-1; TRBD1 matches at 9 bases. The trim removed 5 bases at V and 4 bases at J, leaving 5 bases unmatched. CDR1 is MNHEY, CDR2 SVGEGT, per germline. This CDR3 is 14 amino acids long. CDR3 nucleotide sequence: TGTGCCAGCAGTAACAGGGGGCTTGGCACTGAAGCTTTCTTT. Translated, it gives CASSNRGLGTEAFF.

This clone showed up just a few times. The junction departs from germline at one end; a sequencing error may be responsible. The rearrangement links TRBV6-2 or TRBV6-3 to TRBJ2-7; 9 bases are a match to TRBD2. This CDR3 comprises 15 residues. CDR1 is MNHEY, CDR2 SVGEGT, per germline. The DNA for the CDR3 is TGTGCCAGCAGCCCCCCCGGGACTAGCCCCTACGTGCAGTACTTC. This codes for CASSPPGTSPYVQYF.

For the CDR3, the DNA is TGTGCCAGCAGTGGGGGGGGGTCGAATGAGCAGTTCTTC. It encodes CASSGGGSNEQFF. The J gene is TRBJ2-1, the V gene TRBV6-6; 7 nucleotides line up with TRBD2. Trimming at V came to 5 bases and at J to 7 bases, leaving 5 bases not matched to a gene. The CDR3 contains 13 residues. Germline V gene sequence: CDR1 MNHNY, CDR2 SVGAGI (reference sequence).

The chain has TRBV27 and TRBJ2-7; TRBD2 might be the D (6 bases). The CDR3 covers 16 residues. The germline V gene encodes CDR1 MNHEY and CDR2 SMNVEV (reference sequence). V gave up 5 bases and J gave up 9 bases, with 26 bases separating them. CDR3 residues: CASSQTTGTGVRGQYF. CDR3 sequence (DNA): TGTGCCAGCAGTCAAACCACCGGGACGGGGGTTCGAGGGCAGTACTTC.

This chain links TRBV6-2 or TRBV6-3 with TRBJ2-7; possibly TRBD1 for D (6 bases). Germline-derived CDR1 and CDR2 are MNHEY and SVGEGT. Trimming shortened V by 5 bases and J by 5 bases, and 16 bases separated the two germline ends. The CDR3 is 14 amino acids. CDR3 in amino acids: CASSLDRPMDEQYF. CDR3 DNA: TGTGCCAGCAGTCTCGACAGGCCAATGGACGAGCAGTACTTC.

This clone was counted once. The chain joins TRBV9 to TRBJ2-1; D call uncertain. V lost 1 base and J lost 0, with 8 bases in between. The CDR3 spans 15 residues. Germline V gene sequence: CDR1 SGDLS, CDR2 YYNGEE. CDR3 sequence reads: CASSVTPSSYNEQFF. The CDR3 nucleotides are TGTGCCAGCAGCGTAACCCCGAGCTCCTACAATGAGCAGTTCTTC. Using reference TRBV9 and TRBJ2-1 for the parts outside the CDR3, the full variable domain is DSGVTQTPKHLITATGQRVTLRCSPRSGDLSVYWYQQSLDQGLQFLIQYYNGEERAKGNILERFSAQQFPDLHSELNLSSLELGDSALYFCASSVTPSSYNEQFFGPGTRLTVL.

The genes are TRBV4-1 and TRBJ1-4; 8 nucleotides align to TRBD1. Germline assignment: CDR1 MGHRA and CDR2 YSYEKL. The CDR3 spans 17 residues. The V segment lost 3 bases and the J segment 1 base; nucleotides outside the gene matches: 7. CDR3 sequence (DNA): TGCGCCAGCAGCCAGATCCGTGACAGGGGAACTAATGAAAAACTGTTTTTT. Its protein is CASSQIRDRGTNEKLFF.

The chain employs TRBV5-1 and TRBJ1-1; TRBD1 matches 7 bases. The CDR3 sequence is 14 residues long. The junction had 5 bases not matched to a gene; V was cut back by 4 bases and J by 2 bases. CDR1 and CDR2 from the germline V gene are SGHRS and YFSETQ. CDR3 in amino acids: CASSPRQGNTEAFF. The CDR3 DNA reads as TGCGCCAGCAGCCCACGACAGGGTAACACTGAAGCTTTCTTT.

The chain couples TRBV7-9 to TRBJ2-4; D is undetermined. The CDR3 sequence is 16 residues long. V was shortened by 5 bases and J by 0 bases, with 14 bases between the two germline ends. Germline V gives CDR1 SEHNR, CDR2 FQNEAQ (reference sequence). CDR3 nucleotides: TGTGCCAGCAGCGCCCGGATTGACAAAGCCAAAAACATTCAGTACTTC. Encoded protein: CASSARIDKAKNIQYF.

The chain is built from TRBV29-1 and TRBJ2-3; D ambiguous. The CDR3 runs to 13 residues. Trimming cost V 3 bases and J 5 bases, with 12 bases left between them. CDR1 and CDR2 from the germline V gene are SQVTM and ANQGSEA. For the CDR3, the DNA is TGCAGCGTTGAGGTGGAGTCGGGAGATACGCAGTATTTT. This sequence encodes CSVEVESGDTQYF.